The table lists the clone carrying this TCR beta chain with a few counts. This specimen comes from a study of T cells in Graves' hyperthyroidism and ophthalmopathy. CDR3 length equals 17 residues. V was clipped by 2 bases and J by 0 bases, with 14 bases between them. Germline V lookup: CDR1 SGHDT, CDR2 YYEEEE. Patients counted as stable if ophthalmopathy did not develop within 18 months. Newly diagnosed hyperthyroidism patients aged 18 to 65 years had disease lasting under 2 months. Researchers barred patients who had uncontrolled infection, other autoimmune disease, pregnancy or lactation. TCR beta CDR3 regions were amplified from RNA transcripts. A first-round RT-PCR of the TCR CDR3 used the HTBI primer set. MiXCR was run by TCRdb on the multiplex PCR reads, yielding one entry per CDR3 protein. The repertoire holds some 600,000 distinct CDR3 sequences, about 45% seen once, with about 7.9% in the top ten.

This chain joins TRBV5-6 and TRBJ1-4; tentative D call: TRBD1 (5 bases). Material for sequencing was peripheral blood or thyroid tissue (not recorded which). This clonotype originated in a woman under 30 with Graves' hyperthyroidism. CDR3 DNA: TGTGCCAGCAGCTTAGTGTACGGGGACCCAACTAATGAAAAACTGTTTTTT. The encoded protein is CASSLVYGDPTNEKLFF.